These 24 T cell receptor beta chains were all obtained from the same sample, sequenced in a study of a mutant IDH1 vaccine in newly diagnosed glioma. Regarding time point: baseline, week 1 (first vaccination visit). Treatment given: pre-vaccination baseline after standard-of-care therapy. The method was immunoSEQ multiplex PCR; TCRdb's version includes in-frame clones alone and lacks a portion of them. The sample lists about 38,000 clones, over 85% occurring once. The sequenced sample was PBMCs, obtained from a glioma patient treated with radiotherapy, temozolomide or both. These receptors were taken from a young man with glioma.

V usage is TRBV6-6 and J usage is TRBJ1-5; 9 positions match TRBD1. Trimming took 4 bases from V and 3 from J; bases not matched to a gene: 4. In germline, CDR1 is MNHNY, CDR2 SVGAGI (reference sequence). The CDR3 extends over 15 amino acids. The CDR3 sequence: CASSSWDRDNQPQHF. Here the CDR3 DNA reads TGTGCCAGCAGTTCCTGGGACAGGGACAATCAGCCCCAGCATTTT.

V and J are TRBV4-3 and TRBJ1-3; D is unclear. CDR1 is LGHNA, CDR2 YSLEER, per germline. Deletions cut 1 base from V and 4 bases from J, with 8 bases between. The CDR3 is 14 amino acids. CDR3 sequence reads: CASSQAPEGNTIYF. CDR3 in DNA: TGCGCCAGCAGCCAAGCCCCGGAGGGAAACACCATATATTTT.

The CDR3 reads CASSYSRTGDPYEQYF. CDR3 nucleotides: TGTGCCAGCAGTTACTCCCGGACAGGGGATCCCTACGAGCAGTACTTC. V is TRBV6-5 and J is TRBJ2-7, with 9 bases identical to TRBD1. This CDR3 region has 16 residues. V lost 0 bases, J lost 2 bases, and 5 bases stayed unmatched. The V gene's germline CDR1 is MNHEY and CDR2 SVGAGI.

This chain links TRBV19 with TRBJ2-1; the match to TRBD1 covers 7 bases. Germline loops: CDR1 LNHDA, CDR2 SQIVND (reference sequence). J gave up 9 bases and V 9 bases, and 11 bases lay outside the gene matches. This CDR3 has 13 amino acids. The DNA of the CDR3 is TGTGCCAGCACAGGGGACGGTAAGGTTGAGCAGTTCTTC. Translating gives CASTGDGKVEQFF.

The V and J genes are TRBV6-7 and TRBJ2-1, with D tentatively TRBD2 (7 bases). TRBV6-7 is an ORF, with its function uncertain. V shed 0 bases and J shed 3 bases, with 15 bases lying between them. The CDR3 is 17 residues long. The CDR3 sequence: CASSYSMGGGGYNEQFF. The CDR3 DNA reads as TGTGCCAGCAGTTACTCGATGGGAGGGGGGGGCTACAATGAGCAGTTCTTC.

The V and J genes are TRBV28 and TRBJ2-2; 11 positions match TRBD1. The CDR3 length is 18 residues. V was pared by 4 bases and J by 6 bases, with 13 bases of the junction left unmatched. Germline assignment: CDR1 MDHEN and CDR2 SYDVKM. CDR3 bases: TGTGCCAGCAGTTGGAGGAGAATCGGGACAGGGGGGGCCGGGGAGCTGTTTTTT. Translating it yields CASSWRRIGTGGAGELFF.

V and J are TRBV7-2 and TRBJ2-7; 10 bases agree with TRBD2. With 1 base clipped from V and 2 bases from J, the junction kept 5 bases outside the gene matches. In germline, CDR1 is SGHTA, CDR2 FQGNSA. The CDR3 contains 16 residues. CDR3 region: CASSLGRGTSAYEQYF. CDR3 coding DNA: TGTGCCAGCAGCTTAGGGAGGGGGACTAGCGCCTACGAGCAGTACTTC.

This clone was recorded once. J is TRBJ2-7 and V is TRBV5-4; no clear D. V was cut by 4 bases and J by 2 bases, with 16 bases left in between. The length of the CDR3 is 15 residues. Germline V gene data show CDR1 as SGHNT and CDR2 as YYREEE (reference sequence). The CDR3 DNA reads TGTGCCAGCAGCGATGGATCCCTAGACCCCTACGAGCAGTACTTC. Translated, it gives CASSDGSLDPYEQYF.

V and J are TRBV7-2 and TRBJ1-5; D remains unclear. V was cut by 5 bases and J by 0 bases, with 8 bases left in between. Germline CDR1 SGHTA, CDR2 FQGNSA. CDR3 size: 14 residues. The CDR3 DNA reads TGTGCCAGCAGCGAAGGGCCTAGCAATCAGCCCCAGCATTTT. Translation gives CASSEGPSNQPQHF.

This clone was observed a single time. This rearrangement joins TRBV2 to TRBJ1-2; TRBD1 aligns across 11 bases. CDR1 and CDR2 from the germline V gene are SNHLY and FYNNEI. J lost 6 bases, V lost 6 bases, and 6 bases had no gene match. This CDR3 spans 14 amino acids. The CDR3 sequence: CASSREGQGDGYTF. CDR3 nucleotides: TGTGCCAGCAGCCGAGAGGGACAGGGGGATGGCTACACCTTC.

The chain has TRBV5-1 and TRBJ2-1, with a possible D match to TRBD1 (5 bases). Germline CDR1 SGHRS, CDR2 YFSETQ. V was shortened by 0 bases and J by 4 bases, with 11 bases between the two germline ends. The CDR3 length is 15 residues. The CDR3 protein is CASSLGDSPYNEQFF. CDR3 bases: TGCGCCAGCAGCTTGGGAGACAGCCCTTACAATGAGCAGTTCTTC. Using reference TRBV5-1 and TRBJ2-1 for the parts outside the CDR3, the full variable domain is KAGVTQTPRYLIKTRGQQVTLSCSPISGHRSVSWYQQTPGQGLQFLFEYFSETQRNKGNFPGRFSGRQFSNSRSEMNVSTLELGDSALYLCASSLGDSPYNEQFFGPGTRLTVL.

The chain combines TRBV13 with TRBJ2-7; D may be TRBD2 (6 bases). Per germline, CDR1 PRHDT and CDR2 FYEKMQ (reference sequence). Trimming removed 5 bases from V and 5 bases from J, with 13 bases in between. The length of the CDR3 is 13 residues. CDR3 DNA: TGTGCCAGCAGCCGAACCCGGAGGGACGAGCAGTACTTC. Its translation: CASSRTRRDEQYF.

The chain recombines TRBV27 with TRBJ2-2; D gene unclear. CDR3 length equals 14 residues. With 0 bases removed from V and 6 bases from J, the gap between germline ends came to 8 bases. The germline gives CDR1 MNHEY, CDR2 SMNVEV (reference sequence). DNA of the CDR3: TGTGCCAGCAGTTTATCCGGCCCCGCCGGGGAGCTGTTTTTT. It encodes CASSLSGPAGELFF.

V usage is TRBV7-2 and J usage is TRBJ2-2, with a weak D call TRBD2 (5 bases). V was pared by 2 bases and J by 7 bases, with 11 bases between. CDR3 length: 14 residues. Germline CDR1 reads SGHTA; CDR2 reads FQGNSA. The CDR3 region is CASSLLGRNGELFF. For the CDR3, the DNA is TGTGCCAGCAGCTTATTAGGGAGAAACGGGGAGCTGTTTTTT.

The chain combines TRBV5-1 with TRBJ2-7; 7 nucleotides align to TRBD1. Looked up from germline, CDR1 is SGHRS and CDR2 is YFSETQ. This CDR3 contains 15 residues. Losses at the gene ends were 0 bases for V and 1 base for J; bases not matched to a gene: 4. This CDR3 is CASSLGAGGSYEQYF. In DNA, the CDR3 is TGCGCCAGCAGCTTGGGGGCAGGGGGATCCTACGAGCAGTACTTC.

The chain employs TRBV4-1 and TRBJ2-4; 8 nucleotides align to TRBD2. Germline lookup yields CDR1 MGHRA and CDR2 YSYEKL. This CDR3 contains 14 residues. Unmatched junction bases numbered 4, after V lost 3 bases and J lost 6 bases. CDR3 loop: CASSQDRGGNIQYF. The CDR3 nucleotides read TGCGCCAGCAGCCAGGATCGGGGGGGAAACATTCAGTACTTC.

This chain connects TRBV25-1 to TRBJ2-2; 10 nucleotides match TRBD1. This CDR3 is 14 amino acids long. The ends lost 8 bases at V and 4 bases at J; junction bases unmatched: 4. Germline V lookup: CDR1 MGHDK, CDR2 SYGVNS. In nucleotides, the CDR3 is TGTGCCAGCCTTGGACAGGGGGGCACCGGGGAGCTGTTTTTT. It specifies CASLGQGGTGELFF.

The chain employs TRBV14 and TRBJ1-3; D uncertain. The CDR3 length is 15 residues. Germline CDR1 and CDR2: SGHDN and FVKESK. Trimming took off 1 base at V and 0 bases at J, with 7 bases between the two ends. This CDR3 is CASSQGRYSGNTIYF. CDR3 DNA sequence: TGTGCCAGCAGCCAAGGTCGTTACTCTGGAAACACCATATATTTT.

The count of this clone is one. The chain has TRBV4-3 and TRBJ1-1, with a tentative D call TRBD1 (5 bases). The CDR3 runs 15 residues. Trimming removed 0 bases from V and 2 bases from J, with 10 bases in between. Germline CDR1 reads LGHNA; CDR2 reads YSLEER. This chain's CDR3 is CASSQDRGINTEAFF. For the CDR3, the DNA is TGCGCCAGCAGCCAAGATCGGGGGATAAACACTGAAGCTTTCTTT.

Concerning this clone itself: The same CDR3 can be traced to other DNA sequences in this sample. The chain combines TRBV4-2 with TRBJ1-6; no clear D. CDR3 length: 13 residues. The germline gives CDR1 LGHNA, CDR2 YNFKEQ. With 3 bases removed from V and 10 bases from J, the gap between germline ends came to 10 bases. The chain's CDR3 is CASSQGISSPLHF. The CDR3 nucleotides are TGTGCCAGCAGCCAGGGGATTAGCTCACCCCTCCACTTT.

This clone was seen just once. The chain uses TRBV4-3 and TRBJ2-3; TRBD2 agrees at 11 bases. Germline assignment: CDR1 LGHNA and CDR2 YSLEER. The CDR3 extends over 20 amino acids. The ends lost 0 bases at V and 0 bases at J; junction bases unmatched: 11. CDR3 sequence (DNA): TGCGCCAGCAGCCAAGAACCCGGGACTAGCGGTCTTATTAGCACAGATACGCAGTATTTT. Translation gives CASSQEPGTSGLISTDTQYF.

V usage is TRBV29-1 and J usage is TRBJ1-1; 11 bases agree with TRBD1. V was pared by 3 bases and J by 5 bases, with 5 bases of the junction left unmatched. Per germline, CDR1 SQVTM and CDR2 ANQGSEA. This CDR3 has 14 residues. Here the CDR3 DNA reads TGCAGCGTTGATCGGACAGGGGGCTTAACTGAAGCTTTCTTT. The encoded protein is CSVDRTGGLTEAFF.

The CDR3 nucleotides are TGTGCCAGCAGGTCTTCGGGACAGCGGAACACCGGGGAGCTGTTTTTT. It translates to CASRSSGQRNTGELFF. V is TRBV28 and J is TRBJ2-2, with 7 bases lining up with TRBD1. Germline CDR1 is MDHEN and CDR2 is SYDVKM. This CDR3 comprises 16 residues. V gave up 6 bases and J gave up 1 base; unmatched junction bases: 8.

This clone appeared once. The chain uses TRBV27 and TRBJ2-1; 8 bases fit TRBD2. J lost 10 bases, V lost 3 bases, and 11 bases had no gene match. Per germline, CDR1 MNHEY and CDR2 SMNVEV (reference sequence). The CDR3 contains 15 residues. CDR3 nucleotide sequence: TGTGCCAGCAGTTTTGGGGGGACTAGGCTGGCGGAGCAGTTCTTC. Translation gives CASSFGGTRLAEQFF.